This TCR beta chain was profiled in a study of blood T cell repertoires in COVID-19. Study-wide context: PBMCs, B-cell-depleted T cells, or T cells provided the cDNA or gDNA that made up the material.

Sequencing used immunoSEQ multiplex PCR; TCRdb keeps in-frame clones, though not all of them. The table has approximately 150,000 clones, 79% seen once. Individuals aged about 18 to 89 years were recruited from 24 US areas. Cohorts were assigned according to the clinical history that participants reported. Specimen: PBMCs or T cells enriched from blood (not recorded which). The sequence was collected from a woman aged 70-85 years in a cohort exposed to, infected with or recovered from COVID-19 (not recorded which).

CDR3 nucleotide sequence: TGTGCCAGCAGTTTCACTAGCGGGAGGAAAGGGTTTAGCTCCTACGAGCAGTACTTC. Translated, it gives CASSFTSGRKGFSSYEQYF. V usage is TRBV27 and J usage is TRBJ2-7; 12 nucleotides line up with TRBD2. Germline loops: CDR1 MNHEY, CDR2 SMNVEV (reference sequence). The ends lost 3 bases at V and 0 bases at J; junction bases unmatched: 12. The CDR3 contains 19 residues.